The rows below give T cell receptor beta chains drawn from one sample of a study of blood T cell repertoires in COVID-19. TCRdb keeps only in-frame clones here, not all; method: immunoSEQ multiplex PCR. This table holds approximately 140,000 clones, roughly 80% found once. The source material was peripheral blood. The origin of the receptors is a human donor with acute or convalescent COVID-19. The donor label of this sample is uncertain. CDR3s include the opening cysteine and the closing phenylalanine or tryptophan. The D gene is left open where the match is weak. Part of the rows lack a size; the others show once, few, many or a class for expanded clones.

abundance,v_gene,j_gene,d_gene,CDR3nt,CDR3aa
-,TRBV27,TRBJ1-5,TRBD1,TGTGCCAGCTCCCCCCGGGACAGCCTCCGGCCCCAGCATTTT,CASSPRDSLRPQHF
-,TRBV19,TRBJ2-3,TRBD2,TGTGCCAGTAGCGAGACGGGGGGGCCTGTGGCAGATACGCAGTATTTT,CASSETGGPVADTQYF
-,TRBV5-6,TRBJ2-1,TRBD1,TGTGCCAGTGGCTTCCGAGGGACAGGTTACCAGGTAAATGAGCAGTTCTTC,CASGFRGTGYQVNEQFF
once,TRBV6-6,TRBJ2-6,-,TGTGCCACCGAGCATGGGGCCAACGTCCTGACTTTC,CATEHGANVLTF
-,TRBV24-1,TRBJ2-1,TRBD2,TGTGCCACCAGTGATTCTCGACTAGCCTTCTCCTACAATGAGCAGTTCTTC,CATSDSRLAFSYNEQFF
once,TRBV5-1,TRBJ2-1,-,TGCGCCAGCAGCTTGTCAAGCGGAACTTACAATGAGCAGTTCTTC,CASSLSSGTYNEQFF
-,TRBV24-1,TRBJ1-1,-,TGTGCCACCAGTGATGGGAGCTCTGACGGGAACACTGAAGCTTTCTTT,CATSDGSSDGNTEAFF
-,TRBV7-9,TRBJ1-2,TRBD1,TGTGCCAGCAGCTCTGTCCGGGACAGGGACAACTATGGCTACACCTTC,CASSSVRDRDNYGYTF
-,TRBV20-1,TRBJ1-1,-,TGCAGTGCTAGAGGGGGGGAGGCTTTCTTT,CSARGGEAFF
once,TRBV7-2,TRBJ2-2,TRBD2,TGTGCCAGCAGCCCCACTAGCGGGGGACCGAACACCGGGGAGCTGTTTTTT,CASSPTSGGPNTGELFF
-,TRBV2,TRBJ1-3,-,TGTGCCAGCAGTGAATCTTATAGTATCTCTGGAAACACCATATATTTT,CASSESYSISGNTIYF
once,TRBV19,TRBJ2-5,TRBD2,TGTGCCAGTAGTATAGGGCTAGCGGGGGGGCTAGAGACCCAGTACTTC,CASSIGLAGGLETQYF
-,TRBV5-6,TRBJ2-7,-,TGTGCCAGCAGCTTGGTCCGGCGGGCAAACGAGCAGTACTTC,CASSLVRRANEQYF
-,TRBV9,TRBJ1-4,-,TGTGCCAGCAGCGTAGGTACAGAAACTAATGAAAAACTGTTTTTT,CASSVGTETNEKLFF
-,TRBV19,TRBJ1-5,-,TGTGCCAGTAGCCCGCTGGGAGGCTACGGCAATCAGCCCCAGCATTTT,CASSPLGGYGNQPQHF
-,TRBV5-8,TRBJ1-2,TRBD1,TGTGCCAGCAGGCGTTCCGGGACAGCCTCCTCGGGAGGCTACACCTTC,CASRRSGTASSGGYTF
-,TRBV7-3,TRBJ2-1,TRBD2,TGTGCCAGCAGCTTAACGCGTAGCGGGGCCATTCGGGGCGAGCAGTTCTTC,CASSLTRSGAIRGEQFF
-,TRBV7-2,TRBJ2-1,TRBD2,TGTGCCAGCAGCTTAGGGGCTAGCGGCTACAATGAGCAGTTCTTC,CASSLGASGYNEQFF
-,TRBV4-2,TRBJ1-4,-,TGTGCCAGCAGCCCCTCGGCGGGGGGGGATGAAAAACTGTTTTTT,CASSPSAGGDEKLFF
-,TRBV10-3,TRBJ2-3,TRBD1,TGTGCCATCAACGACAGGGAGAGGGGCACAGATACGCAGTATTTT,CAINDRERGTDTQYF
once,TRBV5-6,TRBJ1-2,TRBD1,TGTGCCAGCAGCCGCGGGACAGGGTTAATTCATGGCTACACCTTC,CASSRGTGLIHGYTF
-,TRBV19,TRBJ1-2,TRBD1,TGTGCCAGTAGTATCCAAGGACAGGCCAACTATGGCTACACCTTC,CASSIQGQANYGYTF
once,TRBV5-1,TRBJ2-7,-,TGCGCCAGCAAATCAGAAACCGAGCAGTACTTC,CASKSETEQYF
few,TRBV5-8,TRBJ2-3,TRBD2,TGTGCCAGCAGCTCACACCTTACTAGCGGGGGGGCAGATACGCAGTATTTT,CASSSHLTSGGADTQYF
-,TRBV27,TRBJ1-2,-,TGTGCCAGCAGTTTGGGGATCGGGGGATATGGCTACACCTTC,CASSLGIGGYGYTF
-,TRBV5-4,TRBJ2-3,-,TGTGCCAGCAGCTCGGCCAGCCCCACTCCAGCGGATACGCAGTATTTT,CASSSASPTPADTQYF
-,TRBV18,TRBJ2-5,TRBD1,TGTGCCAGCTCACCCCTGCTGGTGCGGGACAGGGGAGAGACCCAGTACTTC,CASSPLLVRDRGETQYF
-,TRBV7-8,TRBJ2-7,TRBD1,TGTGCCAGCAGGGGAGGGACAGGGTTACACGAGCAGTACTTC,CASRGGTGLHEQYF
few,TRBV3-1/TRBV3-2,TRBJ2-1,TRBD2,TGTGCCAGCAGCCCAAGCGGGGGGCTCTACAATGAGCAGTTCTTC,CASSPSGGLYNEQFF
-,TRBV19,TRBJ1-6,-,TGTGCCAGTACTTCGTTTGGGGGGGGATTGAATTCACCCCTCCACTTT,CASTSFGGGLNSPLHF
-,TRBV2,TRBJ1-4,TRBD1,TGTGCCAGCAGTGAAAGCAGGGGGCTAAGTGAAAAACTGTTTTTT,CASSESRGLSEKLFF